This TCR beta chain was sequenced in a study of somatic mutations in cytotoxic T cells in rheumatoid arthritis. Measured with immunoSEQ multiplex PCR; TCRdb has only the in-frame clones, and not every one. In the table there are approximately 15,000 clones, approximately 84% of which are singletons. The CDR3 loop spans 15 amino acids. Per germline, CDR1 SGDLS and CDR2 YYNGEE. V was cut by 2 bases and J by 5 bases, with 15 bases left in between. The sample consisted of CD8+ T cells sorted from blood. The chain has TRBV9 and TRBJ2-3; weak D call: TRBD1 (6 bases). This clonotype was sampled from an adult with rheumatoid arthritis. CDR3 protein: CASSVEGEGGDTQYF. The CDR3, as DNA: TGTGCCAGCAGCGTTGAGGGGGAAGGGGGAGATACGCAGTATTTT.